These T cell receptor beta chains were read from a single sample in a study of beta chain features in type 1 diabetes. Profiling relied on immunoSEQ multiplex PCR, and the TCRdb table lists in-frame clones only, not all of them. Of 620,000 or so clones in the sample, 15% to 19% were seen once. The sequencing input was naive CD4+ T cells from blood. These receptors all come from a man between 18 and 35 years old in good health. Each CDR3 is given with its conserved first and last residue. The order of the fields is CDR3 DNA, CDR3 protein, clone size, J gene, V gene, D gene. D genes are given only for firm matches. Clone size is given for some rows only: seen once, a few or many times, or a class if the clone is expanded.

cdr3_nt: TGTGCCAGCAGCCCGAGCGACAGGGGGCCCAACTATGGCTACACCTTC
cdr3_aa: CASSPSDRGPNYGYTF
clone_size: few
j_call: TRBJ1-2
v_call: TRBV11-2
d_call: TRBD1

cdr3_nt: TGTGCCAGCAGCCAAGTGGGGGGGCCCTCTGGGGCCAACGTCCTGACTTTC
cdr3_aa: CASSQVGGPSGANVLTF
clone_size: few
j_call: TRBJ2-6
v_call: TRBV4-2
d_call: NA

cdr3_nt: TGCAGCGTTGGTCAGATGACAGATACGCAGTATTTT
cdr3_aa: CSVGQMTDTQYF
clone_size: NA
j_call: TRBJ2-3
v_call: TRBV29-1
d_call: NA

cdr3_nt: TGTGCCGGCTCAACCGCTGGAAACACCATATATTTT
cdr3_aa: CAGSTAGNTIYF
clone_size: once
j_call: TRBJ1-3
v_call: TRBV2
d_call: NA

cdr3_nt: TGTGCCAGCAGCGTATTCCCTAGCGGGGGCACAGATACGCAGTATTTT
cdr3_aa: CASSVFPSGGTDTQYF
clone_size: few
j_call: TRBJ2-3
v_call: TRBV9
d_call: TRBD2

cdr3_nt: TGTGCCATCCTGGGGGTAGCGAACACCGGGGAGCTGTTTTTT
cdr3_aa: CAILGVANTGELFF
clone_size: few
j_call: TRBJ2-2
v_call: TRBV10-3
d_call: NA

cdr3_nt: TGCGCCAGCTCTCCCAGGGGGCAAGAGACCCAGTACTTC
cdr3_aa: CASSPRGQETQYF
clone_size: few
j_call: TRBJ2-5
v_call: TRBV5-1
d_call: TRBD1

cdr3_nt: TGTGCCAGCACCCCACAGGGAGCCTACGAGCAGTACTTC
cdr3_aa: CASTPQGAYEQYF
clone_size: NA
j_call: TRBJ2-7
v_call: TRBV7-2
d_call: NA

cdr3_nt: TGCGCCAGCTCAATCAGCGGGAGTAACTACAATGAGCAGTTCTTC
cdr3_aa: CASSISGSNYNEQFF
clone_size: NA
j_call: TRBJ2-1
v_call: TRBV5-1
d_call: TRBD2

cdr3_nt: TGTGCCAGCAGCCGGCCCCAGGGGAACACAGATACGCAGTATTTT
cdr3_aa: CASSRPQGNTDTQYF
clone_size: few
j_call: TRBJ2-3
v_call: TRBV27
d_call: NA

cdr3_nt: TGTGCCAGCAGTTTTACGCGGGAGCTTCGAGAGACCCAGTACTTC
cdr3_aa: CASSFTRELRETQYF
clone_size: NA
j_call: TRBJ2-5
v_call: TRBV6-6
d_call: TRBD2

cdr3_nt: TGTGCCAGCAGCTTAGCGGAGACCCAGTACTTC
cdr3_aa: CASSLAETQYF
clone_size: many
j_call: TRBJ2-5
v_call: TRBV7-2
d_call: NA

cdr3_nt: TGTGCCAGCAGTCTGGGGAGGCGGGGGGCCAACGTCCTGACTTTC
cdr3_aa: CASSLGRRGANVLTF
clone_size: few
j_call: TRBJ2-6
v_call: TRBV27
d_call: NA

cdr3_nt: TGTGCCAGCAGTTACAGCGACAGGGTCCATGAAGCTTTCTTT
cdr3_aa: CASSYSDRVHEAFF
clone_size: few
j_call: TRBJ1-1
v_call: TRBV6-6
d_call: TRBD1

cdr3_nt: TGTGCCAGCAGTGAAGGGGCAGGGAACTCCTACGAGCAGTACTTC
cdr3_aa: CASSEGAGNSYEQYF
clone_size: NA
j_call: TRBJ2-7
v_call: TRBV6-1
d_call: NA

cdr3_nt: TGTGCCAGCAGTTTATTCGGGGGTGAGCAGTTCTTC
cdr3_aa: CASSLFGGEQFF
clone_size: NA
j_call: TRBJ2-1
v_call: TRBV28
d_call: NA

cdr3_nt: TGTGCCAGCAGTTACGCGTACAGCACAGATACGCAGTATTTT
cdr3_aa: CASSYAYSTDTQYF
clone_size: NA
j_call: TRBJ2-3
v_call: TRBV27
d_call: NA

cdr3_nt: TGTGCCAGCAGCTTAGGGCAGCTCCAAGAGACCCAGTACTTC
cdr3_aa: CASSLGQLQETQYF
clone_size: few
j_call: TRBJ2-5
v_call: TRBV7-2
d_call: NA